The next 8 T cell receptor beta chains were all read from a single sample in a study of shared clonotypes between healthy human individuals. The method was immunoSEQ multiplex PCR; TCRdb's version includes in-frame clones alone and lacks a portion of them. The data show 550,000 to 600,000 clones, with about 98% seen just once and less than 0.35% held by the top ten. Naive CD8 cells comprised CD45RO-negative, CCR7-positively selected cells, excluding terminally differentiated effector memory CD45RA+ cells. The specimen sequenced was naive CD8+ T cells sorted from blood. Receptors originate from a man under 40 in good health.

Turning to this clone: The identical CDR3 is also encoded by other nucleotide sequences in the sample. The chain employs TRBV15 and TRBJ2-7; D perhaps matches TRBD2 (5 bases). CDR3 size: 15 residues. The V gene lost 1 base and the J gene lost 0 bases, with 10 bases spanning the gap. Germline lookup yields CDR1 LNHNV and CDR2 YYDKDF (reference sequence). CDR3 sequence: CATSRGTSSSYEQYF. In DNA form, the CDR3 reads TGTGCCACCAGCAGAGGGACTTCAAGCTCCTACGAGCAGTACTTC.

This chain connects TRBV27 to TRBJ2-7; D is possibly TRBD1 (5 bases). The ends were cut back, 5 bases at V and 3 bases at J, with 11 bases in the middle. The CDR3 has 13 residues. CDR1 MNHEY and CDR2 SMNVEV come from the germline V gene (reference sequence). CDR3 sequence reads: CASSVDSGYEQYF. CDR3 in DNA: TGTGCCAGCAGTGTCGACAGTGGCTACGAGCAGTACTTC.

The rearrangement joins TRBV28 to TRBJ2-1; D tentatively fits TRBD1 or TRBD2 (5 bases each). The V gene's germline CDR1 is MDHEN and CDR2 SYDVKM. This CDR3 contains 15 residues. With 3 bases removed from V and 6 bases from J, the gap between germline ends came to 15 bases. The CDR3 coding sequence is TGTGCCAGCAGTTTTCACGGGGCCGGAGGCAATGAGCAGTTCTTC. The encoded protein is CASSFHGAGGNEQFF.

The rearrangement uses TRBV6-5 and TRBJ2-7; TRBD1 matches 7 bases. The V segment lost 8 bases and the J segment 0 bases; nucleotides outside the gene matches: 7. The CDR3 consists of 14 residues. Germline V gene sequence: CDR1 MNHEY, CDR2 SVGAGI. The CDR3 nucleotides are TGTGCCAGCCGACAGGGACCGAGCTCCTACGAGCAGTACTTC. Its protein is CASRQGPSSYEQYF.

V usage is TRBV4-3 and J usage is TRBJ2-7; 7 bases align to TRBD2. The germline gives CDR1 LGHNA, CDR2 YSLEER. Trimming at V came to 4 bases and at J to 7 bases, leaving 7 bases not matched to a gene. The CDR3 spans 13 residues. The CDR3 sequence: CASSRGGRDEQYF. The CDR3 bases are TGCGCCAGCAGCCGTGGGGGGAGGGATGAGCAGTACTTC.

Only a few counts were recorded for this clone. The genes are TRBV5-1 and TRBJ1-2, with 8 nucleotides matching TRBD1. The germline V gene has CDR1 SGHRS and CDR2 YFSETQ. The V and J ends lost 0 bases and 5 bases, in that order; junction bases with no gene match: 6. The CDR3 extends over 15 amino acids. CDR3 DNA: TGCGCCAGCAGCTTGGCCCAGGGGGCGCGGTATGGCTACACCTTC. As protein: CASSLAQGARYGYTF.

This CDR3 is CASSSLRDNEETQYF. CDR3 nucleotide sequence: TGTGCCAGCAGCTCACTCCGGGATAATGAAGAGACCCAGTACTTC. The chain carries TRBV7-9 and TRBJ2-5; TRBD2 might be the D (5 bases). Germline CDR1 reads SEHNR; CDR2 reads FQNEAQ (reference sequence). V was cut by 4 bases and J by 3 bases, with 15 bases left in between. The length of the CDR3 is 15 residues.

V gene TRBV9 combines with J gene TRBJ2-6; 11 bases are shared with TRBD2. Trimming took 2 bases from V and 0 from J; bases not matched to a gene: 4. The germline V gene has CDR1 SGDLS and CDR2 YYNGEE. This CDR3 has 18 residues. As DNA, the CDR3 is TGTGCCAGCAGCGTCGGGACTAGCGGATACTCTGGGGCCAACGTCCTGACTTTC. Translating gives CASSVGTSGYSGANVLTF.